This T cell receptor beta chain was recovered during a study of T cell responses to AZD1222 COVID-19 vaccine. CDR1 is SEHNR and CDR2 is FQNEAQ in the germline V gene (reference sequence). The V end was cut by 4 bases, the J end by 8 bases, with 14 bases between. The CDR3 sequence is 13 residues long. Produced via immunoSEQ multiplex PCR; TCRdb's table is partial and in-frame only. In the table there are fewer than 90,000 clones, approximately 86% of which are singletons. This receptor was identified in an adult in good health. This specimen was peripheral blood, taken on day 0 of AZD1222 vaccination. The chain combines TRBV7-9 with TRBJ1-2; D call uncertain. The CDR3 protein is CASSSRGLGGYTF. Written as DNA, the CDR3 is TGTGCCAGCAGCTCCCGGGGTTTGGGCGGCTACACCTTC.